The clone carrying this T cell receptor beta chain counts as medium-sized by frequency. What it binds is not known. The data belong to a study of CXCR3-negative and CXCR3-positive naive CD8 T cells. Germline CDR1 and CDR2: LGHNA and YSLEER. The CDR3 consists of 15 residues. All TRB cDNA libraries came from 5' RACE performed with UMI labels. From the 5' RACE reads, TCRdb lists one entry per CDR3 protein and no DNA. The sample features 45,000 or so distinct CDR3 sequences, with roughly 1.6% in its top ten. Broader study findings: Naive CXCR3-negative cells resembled naive CXCR3-positive cells in TRBV-TRBJ usage; memory cells differed.

The sorter processed each CD8+ T cell subset in triplicate at some 300,000 cells apiece. Identification of naive CD8+ T cells rested on CD45RO-CCR7+CD27+CD95- status. This TCR came from a human donor in good health. Some clones in this sample may be carry-over from other donors' samples. Sequencing used naive CXCR3- CD8+ T cells from blood. The subset was: CD45RO-CCR7+CD27+CD95- naive CD8+ T cells lacking CXCR3 (TNR3-). This chain uses TRBV4-3 with TRBJ1-5. The CDR3: CASSQDGTDNQPQHF.